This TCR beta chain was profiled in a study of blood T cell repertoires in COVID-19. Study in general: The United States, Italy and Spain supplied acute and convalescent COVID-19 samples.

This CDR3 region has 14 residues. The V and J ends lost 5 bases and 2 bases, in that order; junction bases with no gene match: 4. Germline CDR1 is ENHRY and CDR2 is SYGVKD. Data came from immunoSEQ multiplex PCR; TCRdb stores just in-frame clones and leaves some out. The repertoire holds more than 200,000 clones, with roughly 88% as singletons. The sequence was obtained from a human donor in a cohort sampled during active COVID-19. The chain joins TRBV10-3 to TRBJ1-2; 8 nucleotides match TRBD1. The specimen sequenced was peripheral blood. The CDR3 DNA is TGTGCCATCAGTTTTGGACAGGGAAACTATGGCTACACCTTC. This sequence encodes CAISFGQGNYGYTF.